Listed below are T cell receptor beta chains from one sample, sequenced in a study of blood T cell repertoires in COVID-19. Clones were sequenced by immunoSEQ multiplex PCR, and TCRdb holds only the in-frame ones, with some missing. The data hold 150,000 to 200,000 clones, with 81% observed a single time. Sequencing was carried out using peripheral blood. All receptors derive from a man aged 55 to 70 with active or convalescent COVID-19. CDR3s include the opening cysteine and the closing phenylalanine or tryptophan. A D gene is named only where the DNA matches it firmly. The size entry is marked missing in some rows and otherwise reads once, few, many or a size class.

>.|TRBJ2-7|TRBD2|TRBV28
TGTGCCAGCAGTCCGTCCGCGGGCGGGAGAGGTGGGTCCTACGAGCAGTACTTC
CASSPSAGGRGGSYEQYF
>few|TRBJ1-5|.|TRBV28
TGTGCCAGCAGGCCTCAGGGGTTCGGGGCCCAGCATTTT
CASRPQGFGAQHF
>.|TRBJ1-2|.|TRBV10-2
TGCGCCAGCAGTGAACCAGGGAACTACACCTTC
CASSEPGNYTF
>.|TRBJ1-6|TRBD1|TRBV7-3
TGTGCCAGCAGCCTGACAGGGTTTAATTCACCCCTCCACTTT
CASSLTGFNSPLHF
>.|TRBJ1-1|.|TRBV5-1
TGCGCCAGCAGCTTAGGGGCCGAACTGAACACTGAAGCTTTCTTT
CASSLGAELNTEAFF
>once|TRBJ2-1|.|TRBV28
TGTGCCAGCAGTTCAAACTTACGGGAGCAGTTCTTC
CASSSNLREQFF
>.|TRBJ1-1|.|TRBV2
TGTGCCAGCGTTTTTTACCAGGCTTTCTTT
CASVFYQAFF
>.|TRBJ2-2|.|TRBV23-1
TGCGCCAGCAGTCGATCCGTTGAGCCCGGGGAGCTGTTTTTT
CASSRSVEPGELFF
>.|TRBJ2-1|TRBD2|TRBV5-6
TGTGCCAGCAGCTCTCAAAGCGGGAGGGCCTACAATGAGCAGTTCTTC
CASSSQSGRAYNEQFF
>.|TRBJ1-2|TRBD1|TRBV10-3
TGTGCCATCAGCGGACAGGTCGAGTCTGGCTACACCTTC
CAISGQVESGYTF
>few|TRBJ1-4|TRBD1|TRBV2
TGTGCCAGCAGTACGGCCGGGACAGCTAATGAAAAACTGTTTTTT
CASSTAGTANEKLFF
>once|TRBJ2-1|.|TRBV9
TGTGCCAGCAGCGTAGACCGACAGAATGAGCAGTTCTTC
CASSVDRQNEQFF
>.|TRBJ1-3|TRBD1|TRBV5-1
TGCGCCAGCAGCCAGGACAGGGCAGCCTCTGGAAACACCATATATTTT
CASSQDRAASGNTIYF
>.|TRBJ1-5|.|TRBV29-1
TGCAGCGCTCTGGACAGAACCTTGGGGCCCCAGCATTTT
CSALDRTLGPQHF
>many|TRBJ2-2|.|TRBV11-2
TGTGCCAGCAGCCGCAGGGGGAACACCGGGGAGCTGTTTTTT
CASSRRGNTGELFF
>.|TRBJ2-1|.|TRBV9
TGTGCCAGCAGTTCGGGGTGGGGTGAGCAGTTCTTC
CASSSGWGEQFF
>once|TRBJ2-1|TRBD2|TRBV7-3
TGTGCCAGCAGCTCCTCTAGCGGGGGGGCCTATGAGCAGTTCTTC
CASSSSSGGAYEQFF
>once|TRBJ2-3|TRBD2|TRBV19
TGTGCCAGTAGGTCGGGCGGGAGTCTAACAGATACGCAGTATTTT
CASRSGGSLTDTQYF
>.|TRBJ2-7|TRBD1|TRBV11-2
TGTGCCAGCAGCCAGACCGGGACAGAACCCTTCTACGAGCAGTACTTC
CASSQTGTEPFYEQYF
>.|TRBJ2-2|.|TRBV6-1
TGTGCCAGCAGTGTCCGCGGGGGCTTTGGCACCGGGGAGCTGTTTTTT
CASSVRGGFGTGELFF
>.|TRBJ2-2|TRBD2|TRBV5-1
TGCGCCAGCAGCCCAGGGACTAGCGTCCACGGGGAGCTGTTTTTT
CASSPGTSVHGELFF
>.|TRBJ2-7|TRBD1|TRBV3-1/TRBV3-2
TGTGCCAGCAGCCAGAACAGGGGCTCCTACGAGCAGTACTTC
CASSQNRGSYEQYF
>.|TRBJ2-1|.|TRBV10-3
TGTGCCATCAGTGTTGCGGGGGCCACGAATGAGCAGTTCTTC
CAISVAGATNEQFF
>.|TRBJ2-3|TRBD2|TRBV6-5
TGTGCCAGCAAGCGGGGGAGCACAGATACGCAGTATTTT
CASKRGSTDTQYF
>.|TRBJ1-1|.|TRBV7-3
TGTGCCAGCAGCTTAACGCCACAGGGTTACGCTGAAGCTTTCTTT
CASSLTPQGYAEAFF
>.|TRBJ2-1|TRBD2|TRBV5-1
TGCGCCAGCAGTCGACTAGCGGGAGTGCTCAATGAGCAGTTCTTC
CASSRLAGVLNEQFF
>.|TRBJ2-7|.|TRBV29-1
TGCAGCGTTGCTATCCAGGGGTCCCACGAGCAGTACTTC
CSVAIQGSHEQYF
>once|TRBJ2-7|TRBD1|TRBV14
TGTGCCAGCAGCCAAGGATTCGCCGGGACAGGGGGATACGAGCAGTACTTC
CASSQGFAGTGGYEQYF
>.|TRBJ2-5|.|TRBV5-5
TGTGCCAGCAGCTCGTTCAGGGGAGGGGAGACCCAGTACTTC
CASSSFRGGETQYF
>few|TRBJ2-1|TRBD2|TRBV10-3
TGTGCCATCAGTGACTCTAGCGGGAGGTTCAATGAGCAGTTCTTC
CAISDSSGRFNEQFF
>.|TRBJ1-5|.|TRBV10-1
TGCGCCAGCAGGCGCCACTGGTATAGCAATCAGCCCCAGCATTTT
CASRRHWYSNQPQHF
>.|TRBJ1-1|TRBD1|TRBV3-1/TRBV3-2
TGTGCCAGCAGTCCTCGGACAGGGCCCACCCGGAACACTGAAGCTTTCTTT
CASSPRTGPTRNTEAFF
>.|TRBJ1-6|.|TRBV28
TGTGCCAGCAGTTTAAGCCCGGGGCTCGGGACTGTTTTCTCACCCCTCCACTTT
CASSLSPGLGTVFSPLHF
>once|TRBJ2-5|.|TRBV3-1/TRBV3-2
TGTGCCAGCAGCCAAGGCACCGGTAGCCAAGAGACCCAGTACTTC
CASSQGTGSQETQYF
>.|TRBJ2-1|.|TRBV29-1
TGCAGCGTTGGTAGGCTAGCCGGTGAGCAGTTCTTC
CSVGRLAGEQFF
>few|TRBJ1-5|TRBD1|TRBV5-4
TGTGCCAGCAGCAACCGGGACAGGGGTAGCAATCAGCCCCAGCATTTT
CASSNRDRGSNQPQHF
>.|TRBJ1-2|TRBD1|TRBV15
TGTGCCACCAGCCCGACGAAGACAGGGGACTATGGCTACACCTTC
CATSPTKTGDYGYTF
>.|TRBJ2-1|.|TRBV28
TGTGCCAGCAGTCCTCTAATGGTGTACAATGAGCAGTTCTTC
CASSPLMVYNEQFF
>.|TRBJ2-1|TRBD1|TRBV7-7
TGTGCTAGCAGCCCACGGACAGGACAATACAATGAGCAGTTCTTC
CASSPRTGQYNEQFF
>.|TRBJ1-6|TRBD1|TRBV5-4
TGTGCCAGCAGCTTCGGGACAGGGTATCAAAATTCACCCCTCCACTTT
CASSFGTGYQNSPLHF
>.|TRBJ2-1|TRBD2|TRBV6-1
TGTGCCAGCAGTGAGACTAGCGGGAGCGGCAATGAGCAGTTCTTC
CASSETSGSGNEQFF
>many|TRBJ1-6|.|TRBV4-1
TGCGCCAGCAGCCAAGAAGCAGGGATCAATAATTCACCCCTCCACTTT
CASSQEAGINNSPLHF
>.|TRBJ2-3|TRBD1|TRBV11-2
TGTGCCAGCAGCTGGGGACAACAGGGGAGCACAGATACGCAGTATTTT
CASSWGQQGSTDTQYF
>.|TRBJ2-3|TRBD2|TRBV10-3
TGTGCCACCTTCCCGACTAGCGCCCCGCAGGATACGCAGTATTTT
CATFPTSAPQDTQYF
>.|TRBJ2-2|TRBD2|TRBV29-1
TGCAGCGCGTGGGCCGGACTAGCCGCCGGGGAGCTGTTTTTT
CSAWAGLAAGELFF
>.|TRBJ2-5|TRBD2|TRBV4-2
TGTGCCAGCAGCCAAGTAGGAACTAGCGGGACCGAAGAGACCCAGTACTTC
CASSQVGTSGTEETQYF
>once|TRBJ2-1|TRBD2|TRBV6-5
TGTGCCAGCAGTTACGGGGTAGCGGGACACAATGAGCAGTTCTTC
CASSYGVAGHNEQFF
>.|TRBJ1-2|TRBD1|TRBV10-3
TGTGCCATCAATGACAGGGGGCCTTATGGCTACACCTTC
CAINDRGPYGYTF
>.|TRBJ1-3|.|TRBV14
TGTGCCAGCAGCCAAGAGGGGGCGGGAAACACCATATATTTT
CASSQEGAGNTIYF
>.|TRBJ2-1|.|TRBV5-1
TGCGCCAGCAGTTCGACAGCGTCGGGTGAGCAGTTCTTC
CASSSTASGEQFF
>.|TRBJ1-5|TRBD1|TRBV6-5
TGTGCCAGCAGGGATCAGACAGGGGGAAATCAGCCCCAGCATTTT
CASRDQTGGNQPQHF
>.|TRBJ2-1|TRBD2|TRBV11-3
TGTGCCAGCAGCTTATCGGGACTAGCGGGGGCAGGGGAGCAGTTCTTC
CASSLSGLAGAGEQFF
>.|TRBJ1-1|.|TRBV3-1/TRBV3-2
TGTGCCAGCAGCCACAGTACAGTAATGAACACTGAAGCTTTCTTT
CASSHSTVMNTEAFF
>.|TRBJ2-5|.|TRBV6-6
TGTGCCAGCAGTCCCAAAGAGACCCAGTACTTC
CASSPKETQYF